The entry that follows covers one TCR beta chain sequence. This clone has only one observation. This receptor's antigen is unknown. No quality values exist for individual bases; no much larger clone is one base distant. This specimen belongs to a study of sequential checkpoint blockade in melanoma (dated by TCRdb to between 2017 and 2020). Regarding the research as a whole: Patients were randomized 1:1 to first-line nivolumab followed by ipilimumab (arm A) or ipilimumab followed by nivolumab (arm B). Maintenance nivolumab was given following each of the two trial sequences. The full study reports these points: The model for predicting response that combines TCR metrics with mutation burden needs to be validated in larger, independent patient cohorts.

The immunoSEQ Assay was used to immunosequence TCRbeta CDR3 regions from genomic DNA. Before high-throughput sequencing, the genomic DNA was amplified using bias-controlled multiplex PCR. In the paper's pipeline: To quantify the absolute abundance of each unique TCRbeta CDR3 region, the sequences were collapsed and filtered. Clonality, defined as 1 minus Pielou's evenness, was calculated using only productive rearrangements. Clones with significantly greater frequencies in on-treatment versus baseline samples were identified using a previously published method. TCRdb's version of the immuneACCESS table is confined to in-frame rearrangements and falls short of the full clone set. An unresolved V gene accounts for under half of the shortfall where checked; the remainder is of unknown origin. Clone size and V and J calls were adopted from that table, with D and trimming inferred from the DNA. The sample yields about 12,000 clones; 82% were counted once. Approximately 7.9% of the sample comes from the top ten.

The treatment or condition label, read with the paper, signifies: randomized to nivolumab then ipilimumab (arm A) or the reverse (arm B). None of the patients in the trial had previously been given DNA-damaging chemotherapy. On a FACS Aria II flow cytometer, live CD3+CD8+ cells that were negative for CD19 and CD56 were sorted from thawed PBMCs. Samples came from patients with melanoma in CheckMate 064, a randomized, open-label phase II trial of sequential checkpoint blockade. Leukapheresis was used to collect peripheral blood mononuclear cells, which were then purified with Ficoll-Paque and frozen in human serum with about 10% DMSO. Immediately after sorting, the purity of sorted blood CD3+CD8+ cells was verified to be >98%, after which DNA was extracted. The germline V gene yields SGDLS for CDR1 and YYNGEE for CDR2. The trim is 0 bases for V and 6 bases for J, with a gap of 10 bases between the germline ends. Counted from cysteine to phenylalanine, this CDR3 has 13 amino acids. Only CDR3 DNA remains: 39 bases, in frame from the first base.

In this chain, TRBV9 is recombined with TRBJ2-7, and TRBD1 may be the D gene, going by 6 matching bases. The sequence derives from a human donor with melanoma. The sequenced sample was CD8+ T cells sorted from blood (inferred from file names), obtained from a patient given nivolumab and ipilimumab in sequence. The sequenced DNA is TGTGCCAGCAGCGTAGTGTCAGGGGCCGAGCAGTACTTC. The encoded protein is CASSVVSGAEQYF.